This passage covers 4 T cell receptor beta chains from one sample sequenced in a study of cytomegalovirus exposure and HLA in healthy donors. Method: immunoSEQ multiplex PCR; TCRdb's copy keeps in-frame clones and lacks some. The table records 45,000 to 60,000 clones, 85% to 95% of them present only once. The sample taken for sequencing was PBMCs. These receptors were collected from a woman aged 18-35 years in good health and CMV-seronegative.

V usage is TRBV28 and J usage is TRBJ1-5; D is possibly TRBD1 (5 bases). Trimming pared 2 bases from V and 6 bases from J, leaving 17 bases between. This CDR3 comprises 16 residues. Germline V gives CDR1 MDHEN, CDR2 SYDVKM. The CDR3 reads CASSLPGRSGGQPQHF. DNA of the CDR3: TGTGCCAGCAGTTTACCCGGCAGGTCCGGGGGTCAGCCCCAGCATTTT.

The chain uses TRBV27 and TRBJ1-2; D might be TRBD1 (6 bases). The germline V gene has CDR1 MNHEY and CDR2 SMNVEV (reference sequence). The CDR3 totals 14 residues. Trimming pared 3 bases from V and 4 bases from J, leaving 12 bases between. The CDR3, as DNA: TGTGCCAGCAGTTTGATAGGGGGTGTCTATGGCTACACCTTC. It translates to CASSLIGGVYGYTF.

This chain joins TRBV7-9 and TRBJ1-6; TRBD1 aligns across 9 bases. This CDR3 comprises 13 residues. The junction had 3 bases not matched to a gene; V was cut back by 11 bases and J by 4 bases. The germline gives CDR1 SEHNR, CDR2 FQNEAQ (reference sequence). The CDR3 loop reads CAGQGSYNSPLHF. In DNA form, the CDR3 reads TGTGCCGGACAGGGGTCGTATAATTCACCCCTCCACTTT.

This chain links TRBV27 with TRBJ1-3; possible D gene TRBD1, 5 bases. CDR3 length: 14 residues. V was shortened by 3 bases and J by 1 base, with 7 bases between the two germline ends. The germline V gene encodes CDR1 MNHEY and CDR2 SMNVEV (reference sequence). This CDR3 is CASSFTGSGNTIYF. The CDR3 DNA reads TGTGCCAGCAGTTTCACAGGATCTGGAAACACCATATATTTT.